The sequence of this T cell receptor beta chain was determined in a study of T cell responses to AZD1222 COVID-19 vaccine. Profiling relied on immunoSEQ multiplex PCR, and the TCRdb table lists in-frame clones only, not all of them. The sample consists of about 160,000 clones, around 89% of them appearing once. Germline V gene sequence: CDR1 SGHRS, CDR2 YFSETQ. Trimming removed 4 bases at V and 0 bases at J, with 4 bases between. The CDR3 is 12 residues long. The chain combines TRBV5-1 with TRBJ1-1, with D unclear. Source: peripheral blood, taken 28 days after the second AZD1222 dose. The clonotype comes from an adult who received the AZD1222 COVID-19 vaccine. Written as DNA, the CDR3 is TGCGCCAGCAGCCGGATGAACACTGAAGCTTTCTTT. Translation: CASSRMNTEAFF. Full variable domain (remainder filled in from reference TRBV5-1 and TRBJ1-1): KAGVTQTPRYLIKTRGQQVTLSCSPISGHRSVSWYQQTPGQGLQFLFEYFSETQRNKGNFPGRFSGRQFSNSRSEMNVSTLELGDSALYLCASSRMNTEAFFGQGTRLTVV.